The 23 T cell receptor beta chains given below trace back to one sample, sequenced in a study of Graves' ophthalmopathy and Graves' hyperthyroidism. Amplifying from RNA transcripts, the study obtained TCR beta CDR3 regions. RT-PCR was first run with HTBI primers, then multiplex PCR in a second round. One entry per CDR3 protein results from TCRdb running MiXCR on the multiplex PCR reads. The sample lists hundreds of thousands of distinct CDR3 sequences, approximately 22% occurring once. Sequencing input: peripheral blood. The receptor set was obtained from a woman aged 18 to 35 with stable Graves' hyperthyroidism. Some clones in this sample may be carry-over from other donors' samples.

This chain uses TRBV10-3 with TRBJ2-5, with 8 bases matching TRBD2. The germline gives CDR1 ENHRY, CDR2 SYGVKD. The J segment lost 2 bases and the V segment lost 11 bases, leaving 13 bases of the junction unmatched. This CDR3 contains 15 residues. The CDR3 DNA follows: TGTGCCTCCACGGCGGGTAGCGGGATACAAGAGACCCAGTACTTC. It specifies CASTAGSGIQETQYF.

This clonotype has ten or more counts. The chain has TRBV9 and TRBJ2-5; maybe TRBD1 (5 bases). V was shortened by 0 bases and J by 4 bases, with 10 bases between the two germline ends. In germline, CDR1 is SGDLS, CDR2 YYNGEE. The CDR3 runs to 14 residues. CDR3 loop: CASSVVERGETQYF. Written as DNA, the CDR3 is TGTGCCAGCAGCGTAGTGGAAAGGGGAGAGACCCAGTACTTC.

The rearrangement joins TRBV4-3 to TRBJ2-7; 7 bases are a match to TRBD1. Trimming cost V 2 bases and J 2 bases; bases outside gene matches: 3. Germline V gene lookup returns CDR1 LGHNA and CDR2 YSLEER. The length of the CDR3 is 14 residues. The chain's CDR3 is CASSQIQGAYEQYF. CDR3 sequence (DNA): TGCGCCAGCAGCCAAATTCAGGGGGCCTACGAGCAGTACTTC.

This clonotype showed up many times. This chain links TRBV25-1 with TRBJ2-2; the D gene could be TRBD1 or TRBD2 (6 bases each). The CDR3 loop spans 16 amino acids. Germline-derived CDR1 and CDR2 are MGHDK and SYGVNS. The V end was cut by 7 bases, the J end by 1 base, with 16 bases between. Here the CDR3 DNA reads TGTGCCAGCACCGGGGGCAGGCCGCTGAACACCGGGGAGCTGTTTTTT. This translates into CASTGGRPLNTGELFF.

This clonotype was counted only a few times. The chain employs TRBV7-2 and TRBJ1-6; D uncertain. The V end was cut by 1 base, the J end by 0 bases, with 10 bases between. The CDR3 loop spans 17 amino acids. Germline lookup yields CDR1 SGHTA and CDR2 FQGNSA. Written as DNA, the CDR3 is TGTGCCAGCAGCTTAGTGAACAGCCTCTCCTATAATTCACCCCTCCACTTT. Its translation is CASSLVNSLSYNSPLHF.

The J gene is TRBJ2-7, the V gene TRBV4-1, with TRBD2 matching 9 bases. The CDR3 covers 15 residues. CDR1 and CDR2 from the germline V gene are MGHRA and YSYEKL. V lost 4 bases and J lost 2; bases outside the gene matches: 6. In DNA, the CDR3 is TGCGCCAGCAGCCGGGGGACTAGCTCGGCCTACGAGCAGTACTTC. Its protein is CASSRGTSSAYEQYF.

The chain recombines TRBV28 with TRBJ2-3; D is unclear. The CDR3 length is 15 residues. Germline CDR1 reads MDHEN; CDR2 reads SYDVKM. V lost 5 bases and J 4 bases, leaving 16 bases between the germline ends. The CDR3 spells CASSIGVIDSDTQYF. CDR3 in DNA: TGTGCCAGCAGTATAGGTGTTATTGACTCAGATACGCAGTATTTT.

This chain joins TRBV4-1 and TRBJ1-5; no clear D gene. The ends were cut back, 0 bases at V and 4 bases at J, with 10 bases in the middle. Germline CDR1 and CDR2: MGHRA and YSYEKL. This CDR3 is 15 amino acids long. CDR3: CASSQEMVINQPQHF. As DNA, the CDR3 is TGCGCCAGCAGCCAAGAGATGGTCATTAATCAGCCCCAGCATTTT.

The table lists this clonotype with many counts. V is TRBV6-2 or TRBV6-3 and J is TRBJ1-1, with D uncertain. Germline-derived CDR1 and CDR2 are MNHEY and SVGEGT. The CDR3 contains 13 residues. Trimming took 5 bases from V and 1 from J, leaving 8 bases between them. The CDR3 sequence: CASSMQENTEAFF. For the CDR3, the DNA is TGTGCCAGCAGTATGCAAGAGAACACTGAAGCTTTCTTT.

This clonotype was observed many times. This chain joins TRBV4-1 and TRBJ2-7; D remains unclear. This CDR3 contains 14 residues. V lost 1 base and J lost 1, with 8 bases in between. The germline CDR1 and CDR2 sequences are MGHRA and YSYEKL. As DNA, the CDR3 is TGCGCCAGCAGCCAAGGGCAACTATCCTACGAGCAGTACTTC. It specifies CASSQGQLSYEQYF.

This clonotype was recorded at least ten times. The chain has TRBV6-1 and TRBJ1-2; D not resolved. Trimming shortened V by 0 bases and J by 4 bases, and 6 bases separated the two germline ends. The CDR3 runs to 13 residues. Germline values: CDR1 MNHNS, CDR2 SASEGT. The CDR3 protein is CASSEAGVYGYTF. CDR3 DNA: TGTGCCAGCAGTGAAGCGGGCGTCTATGGCTACACCTTC.

V gene TRBV10-3 combines with J gene TRBJ1-6, with D perhaps TRBD1 (5 bases). The CDR3 covers 14 residues. The V and J ends lost 4 bases and 8 bases respectively, with 12 bases between them. CDR1 is ENHRY and CDR2 is SYGVKD in the germline V gene. CDR3 in DNA: TGTGCCATCAGTGTAGCAGGGAAGGATTCACCCCTCCACTTT. Encoded protein: CAISVAGKDSPLHF.

This clonotype has ten or more counts. The chain carries TRBV9 and TRBJ1-1, with 9 bases that match TRBD1. The V and J ends lost 3 bases and 7 bases, in that order; junction bases with no gene match: 10. The germline V gene has CDR1 SGDLS and CDR2 YYNGEE. CDR3 size: 15 residues. Here the CDR3 DNA reads TGTGCCAGCAGCGCCAGTTTGACAGGGGGAGTTGAAGCTTTCTTT. This codes for CASSASLTGGVEAFF.

The chain links TRBV18 to TRBJ1-1, with a weak D call TRBD1 (6 bases). The germline V gene encodes CDR1 KGHSH and CDR2 LQKENI. The CDR3 extends over 15 amino acids. V dropped 8 bases and J dropped 4 bases, with 20 bases sitting between them. CDR3 bases: TGTGCCAGCGCTACAGGGCTGGGAACGGGCACTGAAGCTTTCTTT. Translating gives CASATGLGTGTEAFF.

This clonotype was seen many times. V gene TRBV6-5 combines with J gene TRBJ2-2; the D is unclear. V dropped 0 bases and J dropped 5 bases, with 16 bases sitting between them. Per the germline V gene, CDR1 is MNHEY and CDR2 is SVGAGI. This CDR3 comprises 17 residues. In nucleotides, the CDR3 is TGTGCCAGCAGTTACTCGAGTCCTGTCCGCGGTACCGGGGAGCTGTTTTTT. Its protein is CASSYSSPVRGTGELFF.

This clonotype was counted between two and nine times. This chain joins TRBV6-1 and TRBJ2-5, with D maybe TRBD1 (6 bases). CDR3 length equals 15 residues. The V gene lost 0 bases and the J gene lost 6 bases, with 14 bases spanning the gap. Germline V gives CDR1 MNHNS, CDR2 SASEGT. CDR3 bases: TGTGCCAGCAGTGAAGCCCTGGACAGTCCCAAGACCCAGTACTTC. This codes for CASSEALDSPKTQYF.

The rearrangement joins TRBV12-3 or TRBV12-4 to TRBJ1-2; tentative D call: TRBD1 (5 bases). The CDR3 covers 16 residues. The ends were cut back, 6 bases at V and 6 bases at J, with 23 bases in the middle. CDR3 sequence: CASSLGVVDAYHGYTF. The CDR3 DNA sequence: TGTGCCAGCAGCCTAGGGGTGGTAGATGCTTACCATGGCTACACCTTC.

In this sample, this clonotype turned up once. V and J are TRBV28 and TRBJ2-7, with a tentative D call TRBD1 (5 bases). Germline loops: CDR1 MDHEN, CDR2 SYDVKM. Trimming stripped 1 base from V and 0 bases from J, with 10 bases between. CDR3 length: 15 amino acids. The CDR3 DNA is TGTGCCAGCAGTTTATCCAGGGCGAGCTCCTACGAGCAGTACTTC. Residues: CASSLSRASSYEQYF. Using reference TRBV28 and TRBJ2-7 for the parts outside the CDR3, the full variable domain is DVKVTQSSRYLVKRTGEKVFLECVQDMDHENMFWYRQDPGLGLRLIYFSYDVKMKEKGDIPEGYSVSREKKERFSLILESASTNQTSMYLCASSLSRASSYEQYFGPGTRLTVT.

This clonotype was seen many times. CDR3 DNA: TGCAGCGTTGAGACCAGGCTTGGCGACTACGAGCAGTACTTC. It codes for CSVETRLGDYEQYF. The chain joins TRBV29-1 to TRBJ2-7; no clear D. The CDR3 is made up of 14 amino acids. Trimming stripped 3 bases from V and 3 bases from J, with 15 bases between. CDR1 and CDR2 from the germline V gene are SQVTM and ANQGSEA.

This clonotype was counted many times. The chain recombines TRBV5-1 with TRBJ1-1; D uncertain. The CDR3 sequence is 13 residues long. The germline V gene has CDR1 SGHRS and CDR2 YFSETQ. The V gene lost 4 bases and the J gene lost 6 bases, with 13 bases spanning the gap. Here the CDR3 DNA reads TGCGCCAGCAGCCCAACGCGGTATCCTGAAGCTTTCTTT. Its protein product is CASSPTRYPEAFF.

The V gene is TRBV30, the J gene TRBJ1-2; D call uncertain. Germline lookup yields CDR1 GTSNPN and CDR2 SVGIG (reference sequence). The CDR3 contains 14 residues. V lost 2 bases and J 7 bases, leaving 17 bases between the germline ends. The chain's CDR3 is CAWSKLRLGGGYTF. DNA of the CDR3: TGTGCCTGGAGTAAATTAAGGCTGGGTGGTGGCTACACCTTC.

This clonotype was observed at least ten times. The chain uses TRBV5-1 and TRBJ2-7, with a tentative D call TRBD2 (5 bases). V dropped 4 bases and J dropped 3 bases, with 14 bases sitting between them. Germline values: CDR1 SGHRS, CDR2 YFSETQ. This CDR3 has 14 residues. CDR3 residues: CASSPRESHYEQYF. The CDR3, as DNA: TGCGCCAGCAGCCCTAGGGAGAGCCACTACGAGCAGTACTTC. The full variable domain, completed using reference TRBV5-1 and TRBJ2-7, is KAGVTQTPRYLIKTRGQQVTLSCSPISGHRSVSWYQQTPGQGLQFLFEYFSETQRNKGNFPGRFSGRQFSNSRSEMNVSTLELGDSALYLCASSPRESHYEQYFGPGTRLTVT.

Ten or more counts support this clonotype. The chain links TRBV5-1 to TRBJ1-1; possible D gene TRBD1, 6 bases. Per germline, CDR1 SGHRS and CDR2 YFSETQ. The CDR3 length is 11 residues. With 1 base removed from V and 11 bases from J, the gap between germline ends came to 9 bases. The CDR3 nucleotides read TGCGCCAGCAGCTTGCAGGGGCTGGCTTTCTTT. Translating it yields CASSLQGLAFF.